This T cell receptor (beta chain) originates from a study of blood T cell repertoires in COVID-19. In the study overall: The samples span acute and convalescent COVID-19 from the United States, Italy and Spain. In each case, the material was cDNA or gDNA derived from T cells, B-cell-depleted T cells, or PBMCs.

Under the authors' procedure: For nucleated cells, counts were estimated from reference gene primer amplification. Libraries were prepared by immunoSEQ multiplex PCR; TCRdb keeps only in-frame clonotypes and omits some of them. That table is the source of V, J and clone size, and D and trimming were worked out from the DNA. The sample shows about 210,000 clones, around 85% of them seen only once. The CDR3 spans 15 residues. Trimming stripped 6 bases from V and 0 bases from J, with 13 bases between. Looked up from germline, CDR1 is WNHNN and CDR2 is SYGVQD (reference sequence). Seattle cases were enrolled at active infection and followed longitudinally.

This receptor was obtained from a man in his sixties with COVID-19, enrolled during active disease. The material sequenced was peripheral blood. This chain uses TRBV10-1 with TRBJ2-3; no clear D. The chain's CDR3 is CASRASAISTDTQYF. For the CDR3, the DNA is TGCGCCAGCAGAGCGTCGGCGATTAGCACAGATACGCAGTATTTT.